The 9 T cell receptor beta chains given below trace back to one sample, sequenced in a study of tumor-infiltrating lymphocytes in primary liver carcinoma. Starting from 450 to 500 ng of total RNA, TCR beta cDNA was produced with a primer in the constant region. Researchers made the TCR beta libraries by running three nested multiplex PCR rounds with slightly modified ARM-PCR. Rounds one and two of PCR, each of approximately 11 cycles, were primed with TRBV1-TRBV30 forward primers and a C-beta reverse primer. TCRdb re-called the multiplex PCR reads with MiXCR, one entry per CDR3 protein. The data show fewer than 350,000 distinct CDR3 sequences, with roughly 60% seen just once and approximately 9% held by the top ten. Blood RNA originated from unsorted whole blood, with germline DNA additionally extracted. The sequenced sample consisted of peripheral blood. The receptors derive from a man aged 35 to 55 with primary liver carcinoma and hepatitis B virus infection.

The rearrangement links TRBV13 to TRBJ1-4; D is uncertain. Trimming took 6 bases from V and 8 from J, leaving 13 bases between them. The CDR3 has 13 amino acids. Germline CDR1 reads PRHDT; CDR2 reads FYEKMQ (reference sequence). The CDR3 loop is CASSSALVEKLFF. The CDR3 nucleotides read TGTGCCAGCAGTTCTGCCCTGGTGGAAAAACTGTTTTTT.

This clonotype showed up just once. The junction departs from germline at one end; a sequencing error may be responsible. The V gene is TRBV12-3 or TRBV12-4, the J gene TRBJ2-1; 12 nucleotides match TRBD2. CDR3 length: 14 amino acids. DNA for the CDR3: TGTGACAGCACCAGGACTAGCGGGAACAATGAGCAGTTCTTC. Amino acid sequence: CDSTRTSGNNEQFF.

Notes on this clonotype: The junction departs from the called germline gene at one end, perhaps through a read error. The rearrangement links TRBV5-4 to TRBJ2-7; 7 bases line up with TRBD1. CDR1 and CDR2 (germline): SGHNT, YYREEE (reference sequence). This CDR3 is built from 16 residues. The CDR3 sequence: CASRMGDSSFEYEQYF. CDR3 in DNA: TGTGCTAGCAGAATGGGGGACAGTTCCTTCGAGTACGAGCAGTACTTC. Full variable domain (rest looked up from reference TRBV5-4 and TRBJ2-7): ETGVTQSPTHLIKTRGQQVTLRCSSQSGHNTVSWYQQALGQGPQFIFQYYREEENGRGNFPPRFSGLQFPNYSSELNVNALELDDSALYLCASRMGDSSFEYEQYFGPGTRLTVT.

There are a few counts of this clonotype. One junction end disagrees with the germline gene, perhaps due to a read error. This sequence joins TRBV28 and TRBJ1-1; weak D call: TRBD1 (5 bases). The germline V gene has CDR1 MDHEN and CDR2 SYDVKM. CDR3 length equals 13 residues. The CDR3, as DNA: TGTGCCAGCACCTGGGGGATGAACACTGAGGCTTTCTTT. This translates into CASTWGMNTEAFF.

Of note for this clonotype: One junction end disagrees with the germline gene, perhaps due to a read error. The chain couples TRBV11-1 to TRBJ2-1, with TRBD2 identical over 8 bases. The CDR3 totals 15 residues. Germline lookup yields CDR1 SGHAT and CDR2 FQDESV (reference sequence). CDR3 DNA sequence: TGTGCCGGCAGCTTTAGCGGGATGGAGAACAATGAGCAGTTCTTC. Translated, it gives CAGSFSGMENNEQFF.

The chain employs TRBV6-2 or TRBV6-3 and TRBJ2-4; 7 nucleotides align to TRBD2. Per the germline V gene, CDR1 is MNHEY and CDR2 is SVGEGT. The CDR3 consists of 17 residues. V was pared by 6 bases and J by 0 bases, with 11 bases of the junction left unmatched. CDR3 residues: CASSFDHSGLAKNIQYF. For the CDR3, the DNA is TGTGCCAGCAGCTTCGACCATAGCGGGCTAGCCAAAAACATTCAGTACTTC.

This clonotype has ten or more counts. The chain uses TRBV4-2 and TRBJ1-1, with D possibly being TRBD1 (6 bases). The CDR3 has 16 residues. CDR1 is LGHNA and CDR2 is YNFKEQ in the germline V gene. V shed 3 bases and J shed 1 base, with 15 bases lying between them. The CDR3 here is CASSQGQGGGNTEAFF. As DNA, the CDR3 is TGTGCCAGCAGCCAGGGGCAGGGAGGGGGGAACACTGAAGCTTTCTTT.

Regarding this clonotype: One end of the junction fails to match germline, which may point to a read error. The V and J genes are TRBV6-6 and TRBJ1-2; D is perhaps TRBD1 (5 bases). Germline loops: CDR1 MNHNY, CDR2 SVGAGI (reference sequence). The CDR3 contains 15 residues. This CDR3 is CASSYSGPPNYGFTF. CDR3 nucleotide sequence: TGTGCCAGCAGTTACTCGGGGCCGCCGAACTATGGCTTCACCTTC.

The chain links TRBV25-1 to TRBJ2-1; 8 bases are shared with TRBD1. V lost 2 bases and J lost 7; bases outside the gene matches: 7. This CDR3 comprises 15 residues. Looked up from germline, CDR1 is MGHDK and CDR2 is SYGVNS. This CDR3 is CASSEVRTGINEQFF. The CDR3 region has the DNA TGTGCCAGCAGTGAAGTTCGGACAGGGATAAATGAGCAGTTCTTC.